This TCR beta chain was recovered during a study of blood T cell repertoires in COVID-19. As for the study in general: Acute and convalescent COVID-19 specimens originated in the United States, Italy and Spain. Nucleic acid was either cDNA or gDNA, and it came from T cells, B-cell-depleted T cells, or PBMCs.

Seattle patient enrollment occurred during active infection, with longitudinal follow-up thereafter. How the authors handled the data: Scientists estimated how many nucleated cells there were by amplifying reference gene primers. The data were produced by immunoSEQ multiplex PCR, yet TCRdb's version contains in-frame clones alone and is incomplete. The D gene and trimming were derived from the DNA, and the V and J assignments and clone size from that table. The table includes fewer than 450,000 clones, about 91% detected once. The TCR sequence derives from a woman between 45 and 65 years old with COVID-19, enrolled during active disease. Sequenced input: peripheral blood.

Written as DNA, the CDR3 is TGTGCCAGCACCATGACTAGCGGGGGCACAGATACGCAGTATTTT. Translated: CASTMTSGGTDTQYF. V and J are TRBV6-5 and TRBJ2-3; 11 positions agree with TRBD2. The CDR3 covers 15 residues. V shed 7 bases and J 1 base; nucleotides not matched to a gene: 4. The V gene's germline CDR1 is MNHEY and CDR2 SVGAGI.